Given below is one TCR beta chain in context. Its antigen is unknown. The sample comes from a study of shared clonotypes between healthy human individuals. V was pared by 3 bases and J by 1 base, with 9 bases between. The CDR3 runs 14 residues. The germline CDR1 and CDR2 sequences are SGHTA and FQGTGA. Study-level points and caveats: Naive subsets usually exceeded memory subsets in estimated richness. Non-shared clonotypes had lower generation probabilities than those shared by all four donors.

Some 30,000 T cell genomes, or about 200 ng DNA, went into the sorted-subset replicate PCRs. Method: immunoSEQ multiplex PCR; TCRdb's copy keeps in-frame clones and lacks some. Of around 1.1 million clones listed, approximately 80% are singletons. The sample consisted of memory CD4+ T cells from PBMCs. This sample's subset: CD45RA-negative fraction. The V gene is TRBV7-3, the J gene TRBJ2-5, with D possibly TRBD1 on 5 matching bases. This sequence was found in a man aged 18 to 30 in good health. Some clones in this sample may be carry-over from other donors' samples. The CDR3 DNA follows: TGTGCCAGCAGCTTGGGAAGGGGCCAAGAGACCCAGTACTTC. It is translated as CASSLGRGQETQYF.